Listed below are T cell receptor beta chains from one sample, sequenced in a study of blood T cell repertoires in COVID-19. Profiling relied on immunoSEQ multiplex PCR, and the TCRdb table lists in-frame clones only, not all of them. Of 450,000 or so clones in the sample, nearly 90% were seen once. Input material: peripheral blood. The receptors stem from a man aged 18 to 30 with COVID-19, enrolled during active disease. CDR3s include the opening cysteine and the closing phenylalanine or tryptophan. The D gene is left open where the match is weak. Clone size, where shown, is once, few, many, or a class for clones that have expanded.

d_call: -; cdr3_length: 14; j_call: TRBJ2-3; clone_size: -; v_call: TRBV7-9; cdr3_nt: TGTGCCAGCAGCCGCAGGGAAATTAGGGATACGCAGTATTTT; cdr3_aa: CASSRREIRDTQYF
d_call: -; cdr3_length: 14; j_call: TRBJ2-2; clone_size: -; v_call: TRBV5-1; cdr3_nt: TGCGCCAGCAGCCTCAGGGTCGGGACCGGGGAGCTGTTTTTT; cdr3_aa: CASSLRVGTGELFF
d_call: TRBD2; cdr3_length: 16; j_call: TRBJ2-1; clone_size: -; v_call: TRBV15; cdr3_nt: TGTGCCACCAGCGACATCCTAGCGGGCATATACAATGAGCAGTTCTTC; cdr3_aa: CATSDILAGIYNEQFF
d_call: TRBD1; cdr3_length: 14; j_call: TRBJ1-2; clone_size: -; v_call: TRBV2; cdr3_nt: TGTGCCAGCAGTGAAGGCCAGGGGGCTTTTGGCTACACCTTC; cdr3_aa: CASSEGQGAFGYTF
d_call: -; cdr3_length: 13; j_call: TRBJ1-1; clone_size: -; v_call: TRBV30; cdr3_nt: TGTGCCTGTAAAACACAGGGATACACTGAAGCTTTCTTT; cdr3_aa: CACKTQGYTEAFF
d_call: TRBD2; cdr3_length: 13; j_call: TRBJ2-1; clone_size: -; v_call: TRBV6-1; cdr3_nt: TGTGCCAGCAGTGATCTAGCGGGACGGGAGCAGTTCTTC; cdr3_aa: CASSDLAGREQFF
d_call: TRBD2; cdr3_length: 16; j_call: TRBJ2-3; clone_size: -; v_call: TRBV5-1; cdr3_nt: TGCGCCAGCAGCGCCGGGACTAGCGGTGCGTTGAATACGCAGTATTTT; cdr3_aa: CASSAGTSGALNTQYF
d_call: -; cdr3_length: 17; j_call: TRBJ1-5; clone_size: -; v_call: TRBV3-1/TRBV3-2; cdr3_nt: TGTGCCAGCATGAAGGTCCGGGGGGCACTCCTCAATCAGCCCCAGCATTTT; cdr3_aa: CASMKVRGALLNQPQHF
d_call: -; cdr3_length: 14; j_call: TRBJ1-4; clone_size: -; v_call: TRBV6-5; cdr3_nt: TGTGCCAGCAGCCCCCTAGTTTTGGCGGAAAAACTGTTTTTT; cdr3_aa: CASSPLVLAEKLFF
d_call: -; cdr3_length: 16; j_call: TRBJ2-3; clone_size: -; v_call: TRBV5-8; cdr3_nt: TGTGCCAGCAGCCCCCGCCCTAGCGCCGACACAGATACGCAGTATTTT; cdr3_aa: CASSPRPSADTDTQYF
d_call: TRBD1; cdr3_length: 14; j_call: TRBJ2-7; clone_size: -; v_call: TRBV5-4; cdr3_nt: TGTGCCAGCAGCTTCTCGGGACAGTCCCTCGAGCAGTACTTC; cdr3_aa: CASSFSGQSLEQYF
d_call: -; cdr3_length: 11; j_call: TRBJ2-7; clone_size: -; v_call: TRBV12-3/TRBV12-4; cdr3_nt: TGTGCCAGCAGTTCGGGCTACGAGCAGTACTTC; cdr3_aa: CASSSGYEQYF
d_call: TRBD1; cdr3_length: 14; j_call: TRBJ2-7; clone_size: -; v_call: TRBV11-2; cdr3_nt: TGTGCCAGCAGCAAGCCGGGACAGGGCTACGAGCAGTACTTC; cdr3_aa: CASSKPGQGYEQYF
d_call: TRBD1; cdr3_length: 12; j_call: TRBJ2-3; clone_size: -; v_call: TRBV24-1; cdr3_nt: TGTGCCACCAGAGGGACAGGGGAAACGCAGTATTTT; cdr3_aa: CATRGTGETQYF
d_call: -; cdr3_length: 12; j_call: TRBJ2-3; clone_size: -; v_call: TRBV5-1; cdr3_nt: TGCGCCAGCAGCATAGCGACAGATACGCAGTATTTT; cdr3_aa: CASSIATDTQYF
d_call: TRBD1; cdr3_length: 15; j_call: TRBJ2-7; clone_size: once; v_call: TRBV5-4; cdr3_nt: TGTGCCAGCAGCAACCGACAGGGGCGGTCCTACGAGCAGTACTTC; cdr3_aa: CASSNRQGRSYEQYF
d_call: -; cdr3_length: 12; j_call: TRBJ2-7; clone_size: few; v_call: TRBV3-1/TRBV3-2; cdr3_nt: TGTGCCAGCAGAGACCAAGGGGCCGAGCAGTACTTC; cdr3_aa: CASRDQGAEQYF
d_call: TRBD2; cdr3_length: 15; j_call: TRBJ2-3; clone_size: -; v_call: TRBV28; cdr3_nt: TGTGCCAGCAAGGCTGGACTAGCGGGCACAGATACGCAGTATTTT; cdr3_aa: CASKAGLAGTDTQYF
d_call: -; cdr3_length: 17; j_call: TRBJ1-3; clone_size: -; v_call: TRBV11-2; cdr3_nt: TGTGCCAGCAGCTTCCACTATGGAGGGAATTCTGGAAACACCATATATTTT; cdr3_aa: CASSFHYGGNSGNTIYF